Shown below are 3 T cell receptor beta chains from a single sample sequenced in a study of early T cells in non-severe SARS-CoV-2 infection. One entry per CDR3 protein, called by TCRdb with MiXCR from the 5' RACE reads. The sample comprises 25,000 to 30,000 distinct CDR3 sequences, less than 6.5% of which are singletons, and 34% rests with the top ten. This specimen was whole blood, taken at baseline. All receptors derive from an adult who was a healthcare worker with PCR-confirmed SARS-CoV-2 infection or an uninfected control (not recorded which).

This clonotype appeared many times. The chain joins TRBV10-3 to TRBJ2-5, with D possibly TRBD2 on 5 matching bases. The CDR3 has 13 amino acids. Trimming removed 9 bases at V and 1 base at J, with 12 bases between. Germline V gene sequence: CDR1 ENHRY, CDR2 SYGVKD. The CDR3 sequence is CAIGTRVQETQYF. In DNA form, the CDR3 reads TGTGCCATAGGAACTAGGGTCCAAGAGACCCAGTACTTC.

This clonotype was detected many times. The chain employs TRBV12-3 or TRBV12-4 and TRBJ1-5; 9 bases are a match to TRBD1. The CDR3 covers 13 residues. J was trimmed by 7 bases and V by 6 bases; bases with no gene match: 4. The DNA for the CDR3 is TGTGCCAGCAGACGACAGGGGGGACAGCCCCAGCATTTT. Translation: CASRRQGGQPQHF.

At least ten counts were recorded for this clonotype. The rearrangement links TRBV28 to TRBJ2-7, with 9 bases lining up with TRBD1. Germline CDR1 reads MDHEN; CDR2 reads SYDVKM. The V gene end was trimmed by 3 bases and the J gene end by 5 bases; junction bases not matched to a gene: 8. This CDR3 is 15 amino acids long. This CDR3 reads CASSFPPGQGHEQYF. In nucleotides, the CDR3 is TGTGCCAGCAGTTTCCCCCCGGGACAGGGCCACGAGCAGTACTTC.